This T cell receptor (beta chain) was documented in a study of OX40 agonist ivuxolimab in advanced cancers. On the study more broadly: Six ivuxolimab dose levels, 0.01 to 10 mg/kg, were given intravenously every 2 weeks.

Remarks on this clone: No antigen is known for it.

TCRdb's copy holds only in-frame clones and misses some; the assay was immunoSEQ multiplex PCR. The profile shows tens of thousands of clones, around nine tenths of them singletons. Study-wide points: Dose levels from 0.1 to 3.0 mg/kg saw CD4+ and CD8+ blood T cells expand clonally by week 6.

Germline-derived CDR1 and CDR2 are SGHTA and FQGNSA. Unmatched junction bases numbered 7, after V lost 4 bases and J lost 4 bases. The CDR3 is made up of 15 amino acids. The specimen was CD4+ or CD8+ T cells sorted from blood, collected in a trial of the OX40 agonist ivuxolimab. The chain carries TRBV7-2 and TRBJ2-5; 9 bases are shared with TRBD1. This receptor was obtained from an adult with an advanced solid tumor such as melanoma, head and neck, liver or kidney cancer. The CDR3 sequence is CASSSRTGAGETQYF. The CDR3, as DNA: TGTGCCAGCAGCTCCCGGACAGGGGCGGGAGAGACCCAGTACTTC.